This T cell receptor (beta chain) was identified during a study of regulatory T cells in long-lasting Graves disease. Study-wide findings and caveats: With persistent disease, TRBV28, TRBJ1-2 and TRBJ2-5 were the favored segments. Few sampled subjects may have lowered accuracy.

This clonotype was counted ten times or more. Its matching antigen is unknown. Library construction for TCR beta used iRepertoire HTBI primers and Arm-PCR of CDR3 regions. Original handling: In the combined samples, under 80 TRBV and some 14 TRBJ segments were identified. Using its own MiXCR run on the multiplex PCR reads, TCRdb lists one record per CDR3 protein. TCRdb's processing, not the study's, gives the V and J calls here. In the table there are a few hundred thousand distinct CDR3 sequences, roughly 25% of which are singletons. Time point here: persistent/refractory GD, antithyroid drugs over 5 years with positive TRAb. The TCR library was made from RNA that had been extracted from PBMCs in TRIzol. The germline gives CDR1 SEHNR, CDR2 FQNEAQ (reference sequence). V lost 8 bases, J lost 6 bases, and 11 bases stayed unmatched. This CDR3 comprises 14 residues.

The sample here was peripheral blood mononuclear cells (PBMCs), taken when the disease was refractory, from a patient treated with antithyroid drugs. This TCR came from a woman aged 40-49 years with Graves disease. V is TRBV7-9 and J is TRBJ2-7, with 9 nucleotides matching TRBD1. The CDR3 coding sequence is TGTGCCAGCGGAGGGACAGGGATACCCTTCGAGCAGTACTTC. It specifies CASGGTGIPFEQYF.